This is a list of T cell receptor beta chains from one sample in a study of CD8 T cells in ankylosing spondylitis. MiXCR, run by TCRdb on the 5' RACE reads, gives a single entry per CDR3 protein. Among about 440,000 distinct CDR3 sequences listed, about 15% were seen once. Sequences were obtained from blood, either unsorted or a sorted T cell fraction (not recorded which). These receptor sequences come from a male donor with ankylosing spondylitis. The CDR3 runs from the conserved cysteine through the conserved F or W. D genes are given only for firm matches. Clone size appears in some rows only: once, few, many, or a class for an expanded clone.

TRBV4-3	few	TRBD1	TRBJ2-6	CASSNVRGSGANVLTF	TGCGCCAGCAGCAATGTCAGGGGGTCTGGGGCCAACGTCCTGACTTTC
TRBV7-9	few	-	TRBJ1-6	CASSLGEGLNSPLHF	TGTGCCAGCAGCTTAGGGGAGGGGCTCAATTCACCCCTCCACTTT
TRBV21-1	few	-	TRBJ1-5	CASSGVQPQHF	TGTGCCAGCAGCGGGGTTCAGCCCCAGCATTTT
TRBV20-1	few	TRBD2	TRBJ2-1	CSTGTSGGRAYNEQFF	TGCAGCACAGGGACTAGCGGGGGAAGGGCCTACAATGAGCAGTTCTTC
TRBV6-1	-	-	TRBJ1-6	CASSARTGGNSPLHF	TGTGCCAGCAGTGCCCGGACGGGAGGGAATTCACCCCTCCACTTT
TRBV4-3	-	-	TRBJ2-7	CASSPIGEQYF	TGCGCCAGCAGCCCGATTGGCGAGCAGTACTTC
TRBV6-1	-	-	TRBJ1-5	CASGPRGGYSNQPQHF	TGTGCCAGCGGCCCACGGGGGGGTTATAGCAATCAGCCCCAGCATTTT
TRBV7-2	few	-	TRBJ1-1	CASSKQSALEAFF	TGTGCCAGCAGCAAACAATCCGCACTTGAAGCTTTCTTT
TRBV27	few	TRBD1	TRBJ1-1	CASSAYRGRSTEAFF	TGTGCCAGCAGTGCTTACAGGGGGCGAAGCACTGAAGCTTTCTTT
TRBV12-3/TRBV12-4	-	-	TRBJ2-1	CASSSSAYEQFF	TGTGCCAGCAGCTCTTCCGCTTATGAGCAGTTCTTC
TRBV3-1	-	TRBD2	TRBJ2-7	CASSQKGTSGSGPRSSQYF	TGTGCCAGCAGCCAAAAAGGGACTAGCGGGAGTGGGCCGAGGTCTTCGCAGTACTTC
TRBV25-1	few	TRBD1	TRBJ1-2	CASQGGTGGPYGYTF	TGTGCCAGCCAGGGTGGGACAGGGGGCCCGTATGGCTACACCTTC
TRBV20-1	-	-	TRBJ1-5	CSASRANQPQHF	TGCAGTGCTAGCAGGGCCAATCAGCCCCAGCATTTT
TRBV2	-	-	TRBJ2-1	CASSERLTTYNEQFF	TGTGCCAGCAGTGAACGGCTCACTACCTACAATGAGCAGTTCTTC
TRBV10-2	few	-	TRBJ1-6	CASSVAGEGSPLHF	TGCGCCAGCAGTGTGGCGGGGGAGGGTTCACCCCTCCACTTT
TRBV7-3	few	TRBD2	TRBJ2-7	CASSLAGVEDEQYF	TGTGCCAGCAGCCTAGCGGGAGTGGAGGACGAGCAGTACTTC
TRBV28	few	TRBD1	TRBJ2-1	CASSYQGADEQFF	TGTGCCAGCAGTTATCAGGGGGCGGATGAGCAGTTCTTC
TRBV12-3/TRBV12-4	-	-	TRBJ2-7	CACSLGGIKWGISYEQYF	TGTGCCTGCAGTTTGGGGGGAATTAAATGGGGGATATCCTACGAGCAGTACTTC
TRBV6-2/TRBV6-3	few	-	TRBJ1-1	CASSWGMWGKNTEAFF	TGTGCCAGCAGTTGGGGGATGTGGGGCAAGAACACTGAAGCTTTCTTT
TRBV12-3/TRBV12-4	-	-	TRBJ2-1	CASSRSGSAGNEQFF	TGTGCCAGCAGCCGGTCAGGGTCTGCCGGGAATGAGCAGTTCTTC
TRBV7-9	few	-	TRBJ1-3	CASSLTAGNTIYF	TGTGCCAGCAGCTTAACAGCAGGAAACACCATATATTTT
TRBV20-1	-	-	TRBJ2-7	CSARDFGLGYEQYF	TGCAGTGCTAGAGATTTCGGGCTAGGCTACGAGCAGTACTTC
TRBV20-1	-	TRBD1	TRBJ2-7	CSARVAPGQASSYEQYF	TGCAGTGCTAGAGTCGCCCCCGGACAGGCAAGCTCCTACGAGCAGTACTTC
TRBV7-9	few	-	TRBJ2-3	CASSSLGGRPTDTQYF	TGTGCCAGCAGCTCCTTGGGCGGGCGGCCCACAGATACGCAGTATTTT
TRBV3-1	-	-	TRBJ1-1	CASSQSWTEAFF	TGTGCCAGCAGCCAATCTTGGACTGAAGCTTTCTTT
TRBV12-3/TRBV12-4	-	TRBD2	TRBJ2-7	CASSSGLAAYEQYF	TGTGCCAGCAGTTCGGGACTAGCGGCCTACGAGCAGTACTTC
TRBV6-1	-	-	TRBJ1-4	CASSKGRQASGEKLFF	TGTGCCAGCAGCAAAGGCCGACAGGCTTCGGGTGAAAAACTGTTTTTT
TRBV10-3	few	-	TRBJ1-1	CATTVTGITEAFF	TGTGCCACCACGGTTACGGGGATTACTGAAGCTTTCTTT
TRBV12-5	few	-	TRBJ1-2	CASGFGEINYGYTF	TGTGCTAGTGGTTTTGGGGAAATTAACTATGGCTACACCTTC
TRBV7-3	many	-	TRBJ2-1	CASSLAGAYNEQFF	TGTGCCAGCAGCTTAGCAGGGGCCTACAATGAGCAGTTCTTC
TRBV12-3/TRBV12-4	few	-	TRBJ2-5	CASGRDGETQYF	TGTGCCAGCGGAAGGGACGGGGAGACCCAGTACTTC
TRBV19	few	-	TRBJ2-5	CATSQGGETQYF	TGTGCCACCTCCCAGGGGGGAGAGACCCAGTACTTC
TRBV6-1	few	-	TRBJ2-5	CASRWTAQETQYF	TGTGCCAGCAGATGGACAGCACAAGAGACCCAGTACTTC
TRBV20-1	few	-	TRBJ2-2	CGLRRARAGELFF	TGCGGATTGCGGAGGGCCAGGGCCGGGGAGCTGTTTTTT
TRBV28	few	TRBD2	TRBJ2-3	CASSSELGLAGGGRADTQYF	TGTGCCAGCAGTTCCGAGCTAGGACTAGCGGGAGGAGGACGGGCAGATACGCAGTATTTT
TRBV12-3/TRBV12-4	few	-	TRBJ2-7	CASSPGDVVNAYEQYF	TGTGCCAGCAGCCCGGGGGATGTTGTGAACGCCTACGAGCAGTACTTC
TRBV18	-	-	TRBJ2-7	CASSPWTSGEQYF	TGTGCCAGCTCACCATGGACATCGGGCGAGCAGTACTTC